The 25 T cell receptor beta chains reported below all come from one sample, sequenced in a study of blood T cell repertoires in COVID-19. Clones were read by immunoSEQ multiplex PCR, and TCRdb kept only the in-frame ones, dropping some. The sample shows roughly 220,000 clones, 86% of them seen only once. The sequenced sample consisted of PBMCs or T cells enriched from blood (not recorded which). The receptor source for this set is a middle-aged woman with acute COVID-19.

Turning to this clone: Additional DNA sequences in this sample encode the identical CDR3. The chain joins TRBV5-1 to TRBJ1-1; 7 bases line up with TRBD1. CDR3 length: 16 amino acids. Germline values: CDR1 SGHRS, CDR2 YFSETQ. V trimming: 0 bases; J trimming: 2 bases; junction bases outside the gene matches: 7. CDR3 residues: CASSLEPRGVNTEAFF. CDR3 in DNA: TGCGCCAGCAGCTTGGAACCCAGGGGGGTAAACACTGAAGCTTTCTTT.

This chain connects TRBV3-1 (or the pseudogene TRBV3-2) to TRBJ2-5; no definite D call. This CDR3 is 14 amino acids long. The V and J ends lost 1 base and 7 bases respectively, with 13 bases between them. Germline values: CDR1 LGHDT, CDR2 YNNKEL (reference sequence). The CDR3 region has the DNA TGTGCCAGCAGCCAAGTAAACCCCTCCGGGACCCAGTACTTC. Translation gives CASSQVNPSGTQYF.

The chain uses TRBV5-6 and TRBJ1-1; D is ambiguous. CDR1 is SGHDT and CDR2 is YYEEEE in the germline V gene. The V and J ends lost 0 bases and 1 base respectively, with 4 bases between them. There are 13 residues in the CDR3. For the CDR3, the DNA is TGTGCCAGCAGCTTGGAGCCGAACACTGAAGCTTTCTTT. This gives the protein CASSLEPNTEAFF.

This chain joins TRBV27 and TRBJ2-5, with D perhaps TRBD2 (6 bases). There are 15 residues in the CDR3. The germline gives CDR1 MNHEY, CDR2 SMNVEV (reference sequence). The V end lost 5 bases, the J end lost 2 bases, and 15 bases lay between the germline ends. The CDR3 DNA follows: TGTGCCAGCAGTACTGAGGCGGGATTTCAAGAGACCCAGTACTTC. It translates to CASSTEAGFQETQYF.

This chain joins TRBV24-1 and TRBJ2-5; 9 positions agree with TRBD1. Trimming cost V 1 base and J 4 bases; bases outside gene matches: 9. The CDR3 totals 17 residues. Looked up from germline, CDR1 is KGHDR and CDR2 is SFDVKD. DNA of the CDR3: TGTGCCACCAGTGATTTCCTGGGACAGGGAGAAAGAGAGACCCAGTACTTC. It is translated as CATSDFLGQGERETQYF.

Only one count was recorded for this clone. The rearrangement links TRBV9 to TRBJ1-2; 7 nucleotides agree with TRBD1. V shed 1 base, J shed 0 bases, and the junction held 3 bases outside the gene matches. Germline V gene sequence: CDR1 SGDLS, CDR2 YYNGEE. This CDR3 comprises 15 residues. CDR3 sequence (DNA): TGTGCCAGCAGCGTACGGGACAGCACTAACTATGGCTACACCTTC. Protein: CASSVRDSTNYGYTF.

V gene TRBV27 combines with J gene TRBJ2-1; 10 nucleotides agree with TRBD2. V was pared by 5 bases and J by 2 bases, with 3 bases of the junction left unmatched. There are 15 residues in the CDR3. CDR1 MNHEY and CDR2 SMNVEV come from the germline V gene (reference sequence). CDR3 sequence (DNA): TGTGCCAGCAGTCCGAGCGGGGGGGCCTACAATGAGCAGTTCTTC. Translating it yields CASSPSGGAYNEQFF.

CDR3 residues: CASSVDPGDTGELFF. As DNA, the CDR3 is TGTGCCAGCAGCGTAGATCCAGGGGACACCGGGGAGCTGTTTTTT. The chain employs TRBV9 and TRBJ2-2; perhaps TRBD1 as D (6 bases). The CDR3 is 15 residues long. Trimming removed 0 bases from V and 3 bases from J, with 9 bases in between. Germline values: CDR1 SGDLS, CDR2 YYNGEE.

The chain carries TRBV6-5 and TRBJ1-6; weak D call: TRBD1 (5 bases). The germline V gene encodes CDR1 MNHEY and CDR2 SVGAGI. Trimming took 0 bases from V and 9 from J, leaving 12 bases between them. This CDR3 contains 15 residues. Here the CDR3 reads CASSYSRQGISPLHF. The CDR3 coding sequence is TGTGCCAGCAGTTACTCGAGGCAGGGCATTTCACCCCTCCACTTT.

V gene TRBV6-1 combines with J gene TRBJ2-7; D gene ambiguous. Trimming pared 1 base from V and 5 bases from J, leaving 12 bases between. The CDR3 totals 14 residues. Germline CDR1 reads MNHNS; CDR2 reads SASEGT. The CDR3, as DNA: TGTGCCAGCAGTGAAGGAAGCGAACTGCACGAGCAGTACTTC. This encodes CASSEGSELHEQYF.

In this sample, this clone turned up once. The chain couples TRBV2 to TRBJ2-3; weak D call: TRBD2 (5 bases). Germline assignment: CDR1 SNHLY and CDR2 FYNNEI. V lost 8 bases, J lost 7 bases, and 16 bases lay in between. The CDR3 runs 13 residues. The CDR3 DNA sequence: TGTGCCAGCTCTCTAGAACGGGATCATACGCAGTATTTT. It translates to CASSLERDHTQYF.

V is TRBV7-6 and J is TRBJ1-1, with D unclear. Trimming stripped 1 base from V and 7 bases from J, with 13 bases between. The CDR3 covers 14 residues. Germline loops: CDR1 SGHVS, CDR2 FNYEAQ. CDR3 DNA sequence: TGTGCCAGCAGCTTAGGCGGATCAATCAATGAAGCTTTCTTT. Translating gives CASSLGGSINEAFF.

This clone occurred once. The V gene is TRBV9, the J gene TRBJ2-5, with a tentative D call TRBD1 (5 bases). The CDR3 covers 14 residues. Germline V gene lookup returns CDR1 SGDLS and CDR2 YYNGEE. Trimming removed 3 bases at V and 2 bases at J, with 11 bases between. Here the CDR3 reads CASSARDRQETQYF. The CDR3 region has the DNA TGTGCCAGCAGCGCCCGAGACAGACAAGAGACCCAGTACTTC.

The V and J genes are TRBV6-5 and TRBJ2-3; D is ambiguous. The CDR3 loop spans 15 amino acids. Germline V gene lookup returns CDR1 MNHEY and CDR2 SVGAGI. Trimming cost V 3 bases and J 0 bases, with 10 bases left between them. DNA for the CDR3: TGTGCCAGCAGTTATCACAGATCTAGCACAGATACGCAGTATTTT. Amino acids: CASSYHRSSTDTQYF.

V and J are TRBV6-6 and TRBJ1-5; 7 positions agree with TRBD1. Germline CDR1 is MNHNY and CDR2 is SVGAGI (reference sequence). There are 16 residues in the CDR3. With 6 bases clipped from V and 7 bases from J, the junction kept 15 bases outside the gene matches. CDR3 sequence reads: CASSRSTGSLEQPQHF. CDR3 nucleotide sequence: TGTGCCAGCAGCCGATCGACAGGGAGTCTCGAGCAGCCCCAGCATTTT.

This chain links TRBV6-5 with TRBJ1-6; D unclear. Germline CDR1 reads MNHEY; CDR2 reads SVGAGI. The germline V and J ends were trimmed by 5 bases and 7 bases, with 6 bases remaining between them. The CDR3 has 12 amino acids. CDR3 sequence (DNA): TGTGCCAGCAGTCGAGGGAATTCACCCCTCCACTTT. Protein sequence: CASSRGNSPLHF.

The CDR3 nucleotides are TGTGCCAGCAGTGATGGCGGGGAAGGGACTGAAGCTTTCTTT. It codes for CASSDGGEGTEAFF. V is TRBV2 and J is TRBJ1-1; D is ambiguous. Between the trimmed V and J ends, which lost 3 bases and 5 bases, there was a span of 13 bases. Germline V gene lookup returns CDR1 SNHLY and CDR2 FYNNEI. The CDR3 spans 14 residues.

This chain links TRBV30 with TRBJ1-1; D might be TRBD1 (5 bases). V was clipped by 4 bases and J by 8 bases, with 11 bases between them. Per the germline V gene, CDR1 is GTSNPN and CDR2 is SVGIG (reference sequence). This CDR3 is built from 11 residues. The CDR3 loop reads CAWTQVDEAFF. CDR3 bases: TGTGCCTGGACACAGGTAGACGAAGCTTTCTTT.

With respect to this clone: Other DNA sequences from this sample encode an identical CDR3 as well. V and J are TRBV12-3 or TRBV12-4 and TRBJ1-6; D gene unclear. The V end lost 2 bases, the J end lost 10 bases, and 9 bases lay between the germline ends. The CDR3 contains 13 residues. This CDR3 is CASSLSGNSPLHF. CDR3 DNA sequence: TGTGCCAGCAGTTTAAGTGGCAACTCACCCCTCCACTTT.

There are a few counts of this clone. The chain has TRBV15 and TRBJ1-6; a weak D match, TRBD1 (6 bases). V lost 7 bases and J lost 7, with 14 bases in between. CDR3 length equals 14 residues. The germline V gene has CDR1 LNHNV and CDR2 YYDKDF (reference sequence). The CDR3 DNA reads as TGTGCCACCAAACCGGGACATCAGAATTCACCCCTCCACTTT. It codes for CATKPGHQNSPLHF.

As regards this clone: Other DNA variants within this sample encode the same CDR3. The gene calls are TRBV5-1 and TRBJ1-3; D unclear. The V gene lost 1 base and the J gene lost 0 bases, with 5 bases spanning the gap. Per germline, CDR1 SGHRS and CDR2 YFSETQ. This CDR3 is built from 14 residues. CDR3 bases: TGCGCCAGCAGCTTGACCGGCTCTGGAAACACCATATATTTT. Translated: CASSLTGSGNTIYF.

The rearrangement uses TRBV3-1 (or the pseudogene TRBV3-2) and TRBJ2-2, with 11 bases that match TRBD1. The CDR3 is 16 residues long. Unmatched junction bases numbered 8, after V lost 4 bases and J lost 7 bases. In germline, CDR1 is LGHDT, CDR2 YNNKEL (reference sequence). For the CDR3, the DNA is TGTGCCAGCAGCCGTCGGACAGGGGGCGGGATCGGGGAGCTGTTTTTT. Translated, it gives CASSRRTGGGIGELFF.

This chain joins TRBV5-4 and TRBJ1-1, with unresolved D. Trimming removed 1 base at V and 1 base at J, with 5 bases between. The CDR3 has 13 residues. Germline CDR1 is SGHNT and CDR2 is YYREEE (reference sequence). CDR3 in amino acids: CASSLISNTEAFF. Here the CDR3 DNA reads TGTGCCAGCAGCTTGATCTCGAACACTGAAGCTTTCTTT.

The rearrangement uses TRBV7-7 and TRBJ2-1; 7 bases map to TRBD2. The CDR3 spans 17 residues. Germline-derived CDR1 and CDR2 are SSHAT and FNYEAQ (reference sequence). V shed 5 bases and J 2 bases; nucleotides not matched to a gene: 12. CDR3 bases: TGTGCCAGCAGCCCCATTTCCCCCGGGACTACCTACAATGAGCAGTTCTTC. Translating it yields CASSPISPGTTYNEQFF.

The V call is TRBV3-1 (or the pseudogene TRBV3-2), the J call TRBJ1-2; D gene uncertain. The CDR3 extends over 16 amino acids. The germline CDR1 and CDR2 sequences are LGHDT and YNNKEL (reference sequence). V lost 0 bases, J lost 0 bases, and 11 bases lay in between. In DNA, the CDR3 is TGTGCCAGCAGCCAAGATCTAGGCAGAGCTAACTATGGCTACACCTTC. It is translated as CASSQDLGRANYGYTF.